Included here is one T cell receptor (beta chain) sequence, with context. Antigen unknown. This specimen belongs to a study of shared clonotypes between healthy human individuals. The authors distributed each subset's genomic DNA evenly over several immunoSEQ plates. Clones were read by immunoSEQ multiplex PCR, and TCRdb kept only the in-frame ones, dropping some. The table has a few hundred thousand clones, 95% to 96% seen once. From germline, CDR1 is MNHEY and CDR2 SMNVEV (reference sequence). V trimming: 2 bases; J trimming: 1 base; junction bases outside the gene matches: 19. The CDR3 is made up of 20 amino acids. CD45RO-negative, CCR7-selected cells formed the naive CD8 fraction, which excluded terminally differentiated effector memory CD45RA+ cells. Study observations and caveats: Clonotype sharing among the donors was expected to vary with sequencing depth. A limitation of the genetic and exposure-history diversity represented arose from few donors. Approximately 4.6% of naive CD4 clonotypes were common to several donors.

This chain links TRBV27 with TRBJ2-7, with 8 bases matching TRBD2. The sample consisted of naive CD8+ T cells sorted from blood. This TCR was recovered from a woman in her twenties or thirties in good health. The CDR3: CASSLKWSGSLPGSSYEQYF. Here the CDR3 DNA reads TGTGCCAGCAGTTTAAAGTGGAGCGGGAGTCTGCCGGGGAGTTCCTACGAGCAGTACTTC.